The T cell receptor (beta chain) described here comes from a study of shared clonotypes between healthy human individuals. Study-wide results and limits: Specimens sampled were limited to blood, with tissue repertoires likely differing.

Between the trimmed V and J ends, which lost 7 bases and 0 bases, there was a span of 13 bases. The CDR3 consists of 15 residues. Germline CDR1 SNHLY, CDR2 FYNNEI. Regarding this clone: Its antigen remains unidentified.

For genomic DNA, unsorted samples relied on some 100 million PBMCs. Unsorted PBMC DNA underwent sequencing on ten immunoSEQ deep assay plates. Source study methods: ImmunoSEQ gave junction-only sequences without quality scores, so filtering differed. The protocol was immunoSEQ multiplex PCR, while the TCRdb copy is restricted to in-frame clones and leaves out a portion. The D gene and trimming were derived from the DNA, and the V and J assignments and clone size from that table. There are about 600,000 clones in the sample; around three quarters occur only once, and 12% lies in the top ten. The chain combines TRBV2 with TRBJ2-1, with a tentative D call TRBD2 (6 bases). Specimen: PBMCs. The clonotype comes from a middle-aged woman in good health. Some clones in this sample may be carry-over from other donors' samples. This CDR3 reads CASKASDHSYNEQFF. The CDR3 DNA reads TGTGCCAGCAAGGCTAGCGACCACTCCTACAATGAGCAGTTCTTC. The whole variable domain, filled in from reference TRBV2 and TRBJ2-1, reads EPEVTQTPSHQVTQMGQEVILRCVPISNHLYFYWYRQILGQKVEFLVSFYNNEISEKSEIFDDQFSVERPDGSNFTLKIRSTKLEDSAMYFCASKASDHSYNEQFFGPGTRLTVL.